This T cell receptor beta chain was documented in a study of vaccination and CD4 T cells after COVID-19. V lost 6 bases, J lost 0 bases, and 9 bases lay in between. Germline lookup yields CDR1 SNHLY and CDR2 FYNNEI. This CDR3 comprises 15 residues. TCRdb called the PCR reads again in MiXCR, with one record for every CDR3 protein. Of some 21,000 distinct CDR3 sequences listed, about 58% are singletons. The sequence derives from a human donor who had recovered from COVID-19. This chain links TRBV2 with TRBJ1-6, with D hard to call. The starting material was CD4+ T cells from blood, obtained before SARS-CoV-2 vaccination. CDR3 amino acids: CASSGRSSYNSPLHF. CDR3 sequence (DNA): TGTGCCAGCAGCGGACGGAGCTCCTATAATTCACCCCTCCACTTT.